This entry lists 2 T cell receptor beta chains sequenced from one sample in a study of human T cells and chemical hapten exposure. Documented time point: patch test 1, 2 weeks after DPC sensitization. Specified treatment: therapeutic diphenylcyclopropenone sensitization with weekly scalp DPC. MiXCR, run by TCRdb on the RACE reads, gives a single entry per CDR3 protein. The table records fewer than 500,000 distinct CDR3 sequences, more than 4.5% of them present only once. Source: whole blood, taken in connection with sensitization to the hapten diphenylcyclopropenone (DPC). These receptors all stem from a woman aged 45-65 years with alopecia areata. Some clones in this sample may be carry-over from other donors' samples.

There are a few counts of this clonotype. CDR3 loop: CASSEAQTYGYTF. DNA for the CDR3: TGTGCCAGCAGTGAAGCGCAGACGTATGGCTACACCTTC. The gene calls are TRBV2 and TRBJ1-2; D remains unclear. V dropped 0 bases and J dropped 5 bases, with 7 bases sitting between them. The germline CDR1 and CDR2 sequences are SNHLY and FYNNEI. The CDR3 is 13 amino acids.

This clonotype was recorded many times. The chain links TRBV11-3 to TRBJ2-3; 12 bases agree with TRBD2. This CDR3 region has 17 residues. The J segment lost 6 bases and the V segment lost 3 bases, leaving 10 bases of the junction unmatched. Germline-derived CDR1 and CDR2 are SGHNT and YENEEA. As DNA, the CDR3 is TGTGCCAGCAGCTTCTTGGGACTAGCGGGTTCCAGCGATACGCAGTATTTT. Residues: CASSFLGLAGSSDTQYF.